The 24 T cell receptor beta chains below were found in one sample sequenced in a study of blood T cell repertoires in COVID-19. TCRdb's copy holds only in-frame clones and misses some; the assay was immunoSEQ multiplex PCR. The sample has 150,000 or so clones, 80% to 90% seen once. The sample taken for sequencing was PBMCs or T cells enriched from blood (not recorded which). Receptors were obtained from a man over 45 who had recovered from COVID-19.

This rearrangement joins TRBV12-5 to TRBJ1-1; no reliable D call. The CDR3 spans 14 residues. Deletions cut 8 bases from V and 2 bases from J, with 15 bases between. The germline V gene has CDR1 LGHNT and CDR2 FRNRAP. CDR3: CASSLAAGNTEAFF. The CDR3 DNA follows: TGTGCTAGTTCCTTGGCCGCGGGCAACACTGAAGCTTTCTTT. The entire variable domain, with the rest obtained from reference TRBV12-5 and TRBJ1-1, is as follows: DARVTQTPRHKVTEMGQEVTMRCQPILGHNTVFWYRQTMMQGLELLAYFRNRAPLDDSGMPKDRFSAEMPDATLATLKIQPSEPRDSAVYFCASSLAAGNTEAFFGQGTRLTVV.

V is TRBV6-4 and J is TRBJ2-7, with 8 bases lining up with TRBD1. Trimming at V came to 4 bases and at J to 4 bases, leaving 6 bases not matched to a gene. Germline CDR1 MRHNA, CDR2 SNTAGT. The CDR3 has 14 amino acids. The CDR3 DNA follows: TGTGCCAGCAGTGTTGGCCAGGGGGCGTACGAGCAGTACTTC. This gives the protein CASSVGQGAYEQYF.

In DNA form, the CDR3 reads TGTGCCAGCAGCGCCAACCCCATGGGGGGCTACGAGCAGTACTTC. It specifies CASSANPMGGYEQYF. This chain uses TRBV9 with TRBJ2-7; a possible D gene is TRBD2 (6 bases). From germline, CDR1 is SGDLS and CDR2 YYNGEE. Trimming stripped 3 bases from V and 3 bases from J, with 16 bases between. CDR3 length equals 15 residues.

J is TRBJ2-5 and V is TRBV4-1; D is possibly TRBD1 (6 bases). This CDR3 is 14 amino acids long. V dropped 3 bases and J dropped 1 base, with 9 bases sitting between them. The V gene's germline CDR1 is MGHRA and CDR2 YSYEKL. The CDR3 sequence: CASSQRQAQETQYF. The CDR3 region has the DNA TGCGCCAGCAGCCAGCGACAGGCCCAAGAGACCCAGTACTTC.

This clone showed up just a few times. This sequence joins TRBV29-1 and TRBJ2-3; D might be TRBD2 (7 bases). This CDR3 is built from 14 residues. Trimming cost V 6 bases and J 0 bases, with 13 bases left between them. Germline CDR1 and CDR2: SQVTM and ANQGSEA. This CDR3 reads CSVGGQGSTDTQYF. In DNA, the CDR3 is TGCAGCGTCGGGGGGCAGGGAAGCACAGATACGCAGTATTTT.

The V and J genes are TRBV10-3 and TRBJ2-7; 13 nucleotides align to TRBD2. With 3 bases clipped from V and 7 bases from J, the junction kept 6 bases outside the gene matches. The CDR3 loop spans 15 amino acids. The germline V gene has CDR1 ENHRY and CDR2 SYGVKD. The CDR3 sequence: CAISETSGGAGEQYF. The CDR3 region has the DNA TGTGCCATCAGTGAAACTAGCGGGGGGGCCGGGGAGCAGTACTTC.

This sequence joins TRBV11-1 and TRBJ2-7; 8 bases fit TRBD1. The CDR3 spans 13 residues. V shed 6 bases, J shed 3 bases, and the junction held 4 bases outside the gene matches. Germline-derived CDR1 and CDR2 are SGHAT and FQDESV (reference sequence). The CDR3: CASSNGQGYEQYF. The DNA of the CDR3 is TGTGCCAGCAGTAATGGACAGGGCTACGAGCAGTACTTC. Combining the CDR3 with reference TRBV11-1 and TRBJ2-7 gives the whole variable domain EAEVAQSPRYKITEKSQAVAFWCDPISGHATLYWYRQILGQGPELLVQFQDESVVDDSQLPKDRFSAERLKGVDSTLKIQPAELGDSAMYLCASSNGQGYEQYFGPGTRLTVT.

This clone appeared a few times. This chain connects TRBV6-2 or TRBV6-3 to TRBJ1-2, with TRBD1 identical over 10 bases. Germline CDR1 reads MNHEY; CDR2 reads SVGEGT. V shed 4 bases and J 6 bases; nucleotides not matched to a gene: 8. The CDR3 loop spans 15 amino acids. The CDR3 protein is CASSLTTGGADGYTF. The CDR3 DNA reads as TGTGCCAGCAGTTTAACGACAGGGGGCGCGGATGGCTACACCTTC.

The chain has TRBV4-1 and TRBJ1-1; 7 bases map to TRBD1. The CDR3 is made up of 15 amino acids. CDR1 and CDR2 (germline): MGHRA, YSYEKL. With V trimmed by 7 bases and J by 0 bases, 8 bases remained unmatched. The CDR3 here is CASIQGERMNTEAFF. CDR3 DNA: TGCGCCAGCATTCAGGGGGAACGAATGAACACTGAAGCTTTCTTT.

As concerns this clone: One end of the junction fails to match germline, which may point to a read error. This chain connects TRBV7-7 to TRBJ2-2; TRBD1 agrees at 10 bases. The CDR3 runs to 14 residues. Looked up from germline, CDR1 is SSHAT and CDR2 is FNYEAQ (reference sequence). The CDR3, as DNA: TGTGCTAGCAGCGGACAGGGGGACACCGGGGAGCTGTTTTTT. Its protein product is CASSGQGDTGELFF.

Notes on this clone: An end of the junction does not agree with germline; a read error may underlie this. V is TRBV10-3 and J is TRBJ2-7, with 15 bases matching TRBD2. The CDR3 loop spans 14 amino acids. The germline V gene encodes CDR1 ENHRY and CDR2 SYGVKD. DNA for the CDR3: TGTGCCATCAGTGGGACCGGGACTAGCGGGGGGTCCCGCTTC. It encodes CAISGTGTSGGSRF.

The V and J genes are TRBV7-9 and TRBJ2-3, with TRBD2 identical over 11 bases. The V gene's germline CDR1 is SEHNR and CDR2 FQNEAQ (reference sequence). J was trimmed by 6 bases and V by 5 bases; bases with no gene match: 4. The CDR3 totals 14 residues. CDR3 coding DNA: TGTGCCAGCAGCCCCCTAGCGGGGGGTGATACGCAGTATTTT. This sequence encodes CASSPLAGGDTQYF.

The J gene is TRBJ1-3, the V gene TRBV29-1; tentative D call: TRBD1 (5 bases). Germline-derived CDR1 and CDR2 are SQVTM and ANQGSEA. Trimming pared 7 bases from V and 0 bases from J, leaving 10 bases between. CDR3 length: 13 amino acids. CDR3 loop: CSASGGSGNTIYF. The CDR3 DNA follows: TGCAGCGCTTCCGGGGGCTCTGGAAACACCATATATTTT.

Only a few counts were recorded for this clone. The chain combines TRBV18 with TRBJ1-5, with D possibly matching TRBD1 (6 bases). Trimming left V 2 bases short and J 3 bases short, with 11 bases between. The CDR3 is made up of 15 amino acids. Germline CDR1 reads KGHSH; CDR2 reads LQKENI. CDR3 DNA: TGTGCCAGCTCACCAGACAACAGGGTCAATCAGCCCCAGCATTTT. Amino acid sequence: CASSPDNRVNQPQHF.

The chain is built from TRBV19 and TRBJ1-4, with D maybe TRBD1 (6 bases). Trimming took 7 bases from V and 2 from J, leaving 14 bases between them. The CDR3 has 15 amino acids. Germline-derived CDR1 and CDR2 are LNHDA and SQIVND (reference sequence). This CDR3 is CASTPRGFTNEKLFF. The CDR3 DNA reads TGTGCCAGTACTCCTAGGGGGTTTACTAATGAAAAACTGTTTTTT.

This clone has a handful of counts. J is TRBJ1-4 and V is TRBV7-2; weak D call: TRBD1 (5 bases). Germline loops: CDR1 SGHTA, CDR2 FQGNSA. The length of the CDR3 is 17 residues. Deletions cut 2 bases from V and 0 bases from J, with 13 bases between. CDR3 in DNA: TGTGCCAGCAGCTTAAGGGGTCAGCTTGCAACTAATGAAAAACTGTTTTTT. This translates into CASSLRGQLATNEKLFF.

This clone was found a few times. This chain links TRBV30 with TRBJ1-2; TRBD1 aligns across 8 bases. The CDR3 is 16 residues long. V was pared by 0 bases and J by 6 bases, with 12 bases of the junction left unmatched. Germline CDR1 GTSNPN, CDR2 SVGIG (reference sequence). The CDR3 region has the DNA TGTGCCTGGAGTGTACAGTGGGGGACAGGAGGTGATGGCTACACCTTC. The encoded protein is CAWSVQWGTGGDGYTF.

V usage is TRBV7-2 and J usage is TRBJ1-2; 8 bases align to TRBD1. CDR1 SGHTA and CDR2 FQGNSA come from the germline V gene. V trimming: 8 bases; J trimming: 4 bases; junction bases outside the gene matches: 3. The CDR3 covers 12 residues. CDR3 in amino acids: CASRDRSYGYTF. CDR3 nucleotides: TGTGCCAGCCGGGACAGGTCCTATGGCTACACCTTC.

This chain links TRBV30 with TRBJ2-5; tentative D call: TRBD1 (6 bases). V was cut by 0 bases and J by 4 bases, with 15 bases left in between. In germline, CDR1 is GTSNPN, CDR2 SVGIG (reference sequence). The CDR3 sequence is 15 residues long. The CDR3 here is CAWSVYREVRETQYF. As DNA, the CDR3 is TGTGCCTGGAGTGTATACAGGGAAGTCCGAGAGACCCAGTACTTC.

The gene calls are TRBV5-1 and TRBJ2-1; TRBD1 might be the D (5 bases). Trimming removed 4 bases from V and 10 bases from J, with 18 bases in between. The CDR3 runs 14 residues. Germline CDR1 and CDR2: SGHRS and YFSETQ. CDR3 coding DNA: TGCGCCAGCAGCGACACTCCCACAGGCAGAGAGCAGTTCTTC. It is translated as CASSDTPTGREQFF.

The V and J genes are TRBV18 and TRBJ1-6, with D possibly being TRBD1 (5 bases). The CDR3 runs to 16 residues. From germline, CDR1 is KGHSH and CDR2 LQKENI. The V end was cut by 5 bases, the J end by 9 bases, with 20 bases between. CDR3 residues: CASSTGLDRETSPLHF. The CDR3 DNA follows: TGTGCCAGCTCAACGGGACTGGATCGGGAAACTTCACCCCTCCACTTT.

The V and J genes are TRBV7-8 and TRBJ1-2; D perhaps matches TRBD1 (6 bases). CDR3 length: 15 residues. The germline V gene encodes CDR1 SGHVS and CDR2 FQNEAQ. The V gene lost 0 bases and the J gene lost 0 bases, with 8 bases spanning the gap. The CDR3 loop reads CASSLAGTSNYGYTF. The CDR3 region has the DNA TGTGCCAGCAGCTTAGCGGGGACATCTAACTATGGCTACACCTTC.

The genes are TRBV28 and TRBJ2-7; 7 bases map to TRBD2. The CDR3 spans 13 residues. Trimming cost V 7 bases and J 1 base; bases outside gene matches: 4. CDR1 is MDHEN, CDR2 SYDVKM, per germline. CDR3 nucleotide sequence: TGTGCCAGCACAAAAGCGGGGTCCTACGAGCAGTACTTC. It codes for CASTKAGSYEQYF.

The chain employs TRBV30 and TRBJ1-2; perhaps TRBD1 as D (5 bases). Germline V gene data show CDR1 as GTSNPN and CDR2 as SVGIG (reference sequence). The V end was cut by 5 bases, the J end by 5 bases, with 21 bases between. The CDR3 spans 15 residues. The CDR3 DNA is TGTGCCTGGGTCGCCCGTCGACAGTTTGCTTATGGCTACACCTTC. Protein: CAWVARRQFAYGYTF.